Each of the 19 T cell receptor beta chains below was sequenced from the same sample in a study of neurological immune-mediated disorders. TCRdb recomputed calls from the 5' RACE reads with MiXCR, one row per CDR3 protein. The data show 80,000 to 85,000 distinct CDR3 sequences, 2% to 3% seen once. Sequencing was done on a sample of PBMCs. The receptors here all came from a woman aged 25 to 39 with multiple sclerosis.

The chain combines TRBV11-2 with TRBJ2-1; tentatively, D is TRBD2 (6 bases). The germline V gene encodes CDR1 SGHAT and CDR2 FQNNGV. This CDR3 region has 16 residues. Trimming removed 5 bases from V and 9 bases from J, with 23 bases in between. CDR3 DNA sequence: TGTGCCAGCAGCCCCCCTTTGTCTGGCGAGCGGGTTGAGCAGTTCTTC. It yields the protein CASSPPLSGERVEQFF.

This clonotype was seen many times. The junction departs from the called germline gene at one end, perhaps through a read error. This CDR3 reads CASRGGAEGSSF. The CDR3 coding sequence is TGTGCCAGCAGGGGGGGGGCGGAAGGGAGTTCCTTC. The J gene is TRBJ2-1, the V gene TRBV27, with D possibly TRBD2 on 7 matching bases. Per germline, CDR1 MNHEY and CDR2 SMNVEV (reference sequence). The CDR3 loop spans 12 amino acids.

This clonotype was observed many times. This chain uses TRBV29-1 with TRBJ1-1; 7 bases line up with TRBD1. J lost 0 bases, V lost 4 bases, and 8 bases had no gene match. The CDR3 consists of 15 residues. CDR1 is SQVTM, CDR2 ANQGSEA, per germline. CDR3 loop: CSVAGVGQLNTEAFF. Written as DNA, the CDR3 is TGCAGCGTTGCTGGGGTGGGACAGCTGAACACTGAAGCTTTCTTT.

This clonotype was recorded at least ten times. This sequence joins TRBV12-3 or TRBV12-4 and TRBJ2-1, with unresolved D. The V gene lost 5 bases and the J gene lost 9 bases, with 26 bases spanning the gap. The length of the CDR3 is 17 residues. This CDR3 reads CASSPPRLSDKDGEQFF. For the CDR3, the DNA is TGTGCCAGCAGTCCCCCTCGTCTAAGCGACAAGGACGGTGAGCAGTTCTTC.

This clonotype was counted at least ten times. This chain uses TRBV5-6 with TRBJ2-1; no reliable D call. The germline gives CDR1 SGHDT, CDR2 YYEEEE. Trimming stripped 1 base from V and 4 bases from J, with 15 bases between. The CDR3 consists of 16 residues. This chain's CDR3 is CASSLYRLTLYNEQFF. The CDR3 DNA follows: TGTGCCAGCAGCTTGTATCGACTCACATTATACAATGAGCAGTTCTTC.

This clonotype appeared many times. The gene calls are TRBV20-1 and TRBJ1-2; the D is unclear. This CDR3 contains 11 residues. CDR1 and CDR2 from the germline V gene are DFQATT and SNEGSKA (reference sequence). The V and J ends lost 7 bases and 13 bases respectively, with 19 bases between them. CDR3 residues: CSVGQPLAGTF. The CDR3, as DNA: TGCAGTGTAGGGCAGCCTCTCGCAGGCACCTTC.

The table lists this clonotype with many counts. The CDR3 region has the DNA TGTGCCAGCAGCTTTCCCGGGACAGGAGATGGCTACACCTTC. Its translation: CASSFPGTGDGYTF. The chain couples TRBV5-5 to TRBJ1-2; 8 nucleotides agree with TRBD1. Germline lookup yields CDR1 SGHKS and CDR2 YYEKEE (reference sequence). The CDR3 covers 14 residues. V dropped 2 bases and J dropped 6; count of bases not matched to a gene: 6.

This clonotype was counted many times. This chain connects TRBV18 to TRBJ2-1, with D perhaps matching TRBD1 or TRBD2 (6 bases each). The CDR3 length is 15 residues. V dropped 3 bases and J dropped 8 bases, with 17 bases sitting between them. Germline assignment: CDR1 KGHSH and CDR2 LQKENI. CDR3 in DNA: TGTGCCAGCTCACCCACCGGGGGCCAAATCCATGAGCAGTTCTTC. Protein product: CASSPTGGQIHEQFF.

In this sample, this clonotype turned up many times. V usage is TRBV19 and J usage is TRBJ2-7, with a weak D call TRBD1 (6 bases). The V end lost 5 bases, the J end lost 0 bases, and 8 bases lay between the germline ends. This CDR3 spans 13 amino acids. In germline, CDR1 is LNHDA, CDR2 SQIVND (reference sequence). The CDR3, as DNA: TGTGCCAGTAGTGAGACAGGCTCCTACGAGCAGTACTTC. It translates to CASSETGSYEQYF.

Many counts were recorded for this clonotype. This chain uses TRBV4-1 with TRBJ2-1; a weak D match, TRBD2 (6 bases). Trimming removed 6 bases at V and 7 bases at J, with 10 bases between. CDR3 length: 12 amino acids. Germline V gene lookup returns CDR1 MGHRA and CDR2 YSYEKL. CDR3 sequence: CASRSTRNEQFF. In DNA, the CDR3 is TGCGCCAGCAGGTCGACTAGGAATGAGCAGTTCTTC.

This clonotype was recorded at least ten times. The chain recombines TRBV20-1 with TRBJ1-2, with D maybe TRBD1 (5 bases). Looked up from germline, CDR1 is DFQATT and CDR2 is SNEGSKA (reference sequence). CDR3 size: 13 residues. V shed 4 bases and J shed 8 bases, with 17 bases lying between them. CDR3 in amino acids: CSAIVTGREGYTF. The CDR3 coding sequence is TGCAGTGCTATCGTAACAGGTCGCGAGGGCTACACCTTC.

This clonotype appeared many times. The CDR3 spells CASSLGTGRTYEQYF. The CDR3 DNA sequence: TGCGCCAGCAGCTTAGGGACAGGGCGTACCTACGAGCAGTACTTC. V gene TRBV5-1 combines with J gene TRBJ2-7; TRBD1 matches at 9 bases. V shed 2 bases and J 2 bases; nucleotides not matched to a gene: 5. CDR1 and CDR2 (germline): SGHRS, YFSETQ. This CDR3 is built from 15 residues.

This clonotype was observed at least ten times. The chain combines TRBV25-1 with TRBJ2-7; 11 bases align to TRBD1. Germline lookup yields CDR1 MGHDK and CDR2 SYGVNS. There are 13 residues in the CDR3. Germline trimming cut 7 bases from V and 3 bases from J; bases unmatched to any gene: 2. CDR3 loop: CASTGTGGYEQYF. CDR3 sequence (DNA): TGTGCCAGCACCGGGACAGGGGGCTACGAGCAGTACTTC.

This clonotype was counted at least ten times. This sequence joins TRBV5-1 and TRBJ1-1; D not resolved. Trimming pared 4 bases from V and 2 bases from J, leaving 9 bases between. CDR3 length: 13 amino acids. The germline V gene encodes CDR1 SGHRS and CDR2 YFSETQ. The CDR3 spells CASSDQENTEAFF. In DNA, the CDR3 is TGCGCCAGCAGCGATCAGGAAAACACTGAAGCTTTCTTT.

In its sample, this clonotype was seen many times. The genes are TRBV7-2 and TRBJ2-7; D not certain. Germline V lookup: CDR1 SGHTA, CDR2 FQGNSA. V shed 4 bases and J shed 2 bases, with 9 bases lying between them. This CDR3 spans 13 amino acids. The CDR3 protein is CASSWDRTYEQYF. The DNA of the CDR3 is TGTGCCAGCAGCTGGGATAGGACCTACGAGCAGTACTTC.

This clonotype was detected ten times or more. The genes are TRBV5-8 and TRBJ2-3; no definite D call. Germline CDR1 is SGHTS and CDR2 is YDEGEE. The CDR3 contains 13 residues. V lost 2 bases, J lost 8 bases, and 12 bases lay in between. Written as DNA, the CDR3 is TGTGCCAGCAGCTTTAGGAGCGCAGTTACGCAGTATTTT. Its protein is CASSFRSAVTQYF. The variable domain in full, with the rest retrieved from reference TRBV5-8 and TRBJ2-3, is EAGVTQSPTHLIKTRGQQATLRCSPISGHTSVYWYQQALGLGLQFLLWYDEGEERNRGNFPPRFSGRQFPNYSSELNVNALELEDSALYLCASSFRSAVTQYFGPGTRLTVL.

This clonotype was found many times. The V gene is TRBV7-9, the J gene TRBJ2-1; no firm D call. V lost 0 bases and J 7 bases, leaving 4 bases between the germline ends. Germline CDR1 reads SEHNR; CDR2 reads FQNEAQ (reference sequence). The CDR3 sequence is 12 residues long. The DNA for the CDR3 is TGTGCCAGCAGCTTAGCTCGGAATGAGCAGTTCTTC. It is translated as CASSLARNEQFF.

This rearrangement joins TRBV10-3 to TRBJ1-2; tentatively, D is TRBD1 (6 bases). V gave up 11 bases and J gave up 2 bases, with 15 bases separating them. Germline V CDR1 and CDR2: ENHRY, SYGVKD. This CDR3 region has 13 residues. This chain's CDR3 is CAARSQGNYGYTF. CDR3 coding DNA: TGTGCCGCCCGTTCGCAGGGGAACTATGGCTACACCTTC.

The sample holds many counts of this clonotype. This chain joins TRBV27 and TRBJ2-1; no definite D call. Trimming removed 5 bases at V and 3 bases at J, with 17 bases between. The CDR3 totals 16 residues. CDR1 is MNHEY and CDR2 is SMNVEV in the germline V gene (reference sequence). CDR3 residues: CASSPDGRYDYNEQFF. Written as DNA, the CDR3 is TGTGCCAGCAGTCCCGATGGGCGGTACGACTACAATGAGCAGTTCTTC.